This section outlines one TCR beta chain sequence together with its context. This clonotype was detected only a few times. The antigen this receptor binds is unknown. Base qualities are missing; no much larger clone stands one base away. Libraries were built with multiplex PCR. Sequencing was performed on an Illumina HiSeq 4000. To build TCR beta libraries, CDR3 regions were amplified by Arm-PCR using iRepertoire HTBI primers. Before sequencing, the PCR products went through gel purification. The original pipeline was this. Across samples, 60 to 75 TRBV and 13 to 15 TRBJ segments were identified and used for gene usage analysis of CDR3 amino acid clonotypes. COPE and FqMerger were used to merge filtered high-quality paired reads into contigs. BLAST was used to align contigs to the IMGT TRBV, TRBD and TRBJ reference genes, and CDR3 was defined following IMGT. Any clonotype with a frequency above 0.1% was classified as a highly expanded clone. Shannon entropy was used to measure repertoire diversity, and the Gini coefficient was used to measure V-J evenness. A clonotype found in more than one individual was treated as public. The public reads were reanalyzed by TCRdb: fastp trimming at Q25, MiXCR alignment, in-frame beta chains only. Entries that share a CDR3 protein sequence are merged under the most common genes and DNA. Here the V and J calls rest on TCRdb's processing, not on the authors' analysis. The sample data list under 450,000 distinct CDR3 sequences, and about 20% of these were observed just once. The ten biggest clones cover approximately 28% of the sample.

The sample's time point label is to be understood as: persistent/refractory GD, antithyroid drugs over 5 years with positive TRAb. For both TCR sequencing and RNA sequencing, RNA was extracted from PBMCs using TRIzol. Graves' disease was diagnosed according to American Thyroid Association guidelines. Patients were recruited from an endocrinology department in Xi'an, China. Each patient gave around 9 milliliters of peripheral blood, collected in an EDTA anticoagulant tube. PBMCs were isolated by Ficoll Paque Plus density gradient separation without further T cell sorting. An Agilent 2100 Bioanalyzer and agarose gel were used to check RNA quality, and a NanoDrop 2000 was used to measure RNA concentration. The source of the sample is a study of regulatory T cells in long-lasting Graves disease (dated by TCRdb to 2020 to 2023). About the study as a whole: Persistent Graves' disease meant more than 5 years of antithyroid drug treatment with TSH receptor autoantibodies that stayed positive. Patients with persistent Graves' disease were compared with patients with newly diagnosed Graves' disease using TCR sequencing and RNA sequencing of peripheral blood. The study was registered as a clinical trial and conducted in China. On average, persistent Graves' disease patients in the clinical cohort had been on antithyroid drugs for about 9.3 years. A total of roughly 35 samples were covered by TCR sequencing, comprising approximately 13 persistent and 20 or so newly diagnosed Graves' disease patients. Overall results and qualifications from the work: Peripheral blood alone was examined, since thyroid tissue, which constituted the primary lesion, could not be accessed. Sequencing and analysis were restricted to the TCR beta chain. Patients with persistent disease shared more public clonotypes (around 2,700) than newly diagnosed patients did (around 980). Compared with newly diagnosed patients, persistent Graves' disease patients had lower TCR Shannon entropy and fewer highly expanded clones, which suggests clonal expansion. The authors acknowledged the small sample size as a limitation that may reduce accuracy.

The sample consisted of peripheral blood mononuclear cells (PBMCs), taken when the disease was refractory, from a patient treated with antithyroid drugs. The TCR originated in a female donor with Graves disease.

In nucleotides, the sequence is TGCAGTGCTTTTAAAGCGGGCTCCTCCTACGAGCAGTACTTC. This yields the protein CSAFKAGSSYEQYF. This chain joins TRBV20-1 to TRBJ2-7, and possibly TRBD2, on 6 matching bases. CDR1 and CDR2, per the germline V gene (reference sequence), are DFQATT and SNEGSKA. Its CDR3 holds 14 amino acids, cysteine through phenylalanine. The CDR3 DNA has 42 bases and is translated from base 1. Relative to germline, V is 5 bases shorter and J is 0 bases shorter, with 14 bases between their ends.